These 8 T cell receptor beta chains originate from one sample sequenced in a study of cytomegalovirus exposure and HLA in healthy donors. The PCR employed 60 Vbeta primers together with 13 Jbeta primers. The protocol was immunoSEQ multiplex PCR, while the TCRdb copy is restricted to in-frame clones and leaves out a portion. Seen here are around 99,000 clones, about 80% observed once, and the top ten hold roughly 8.2%. The sequenced material came from PBMCs. All receptors come from a woman between 50 and 59 years old in good health and CMV-seropositive.

The chain employs TRBV2 and TRBJ2-1, with TRBD2 matching over 8 bases. In germline, CDR1 is SNHLY, CDR2 FYNNEI. The CDR3 spans 17 residues. J gave up 0 bases and V 3 bases, and 7 bases lay outside the gene matches. CDR3 loop: CASSDTGSGGSYNEQFF. The CDR3 nucleotides are TGTGCCAGCAGTGACACTGGGAGCGGGGGCTCCTACAATGAGCAGTTCTTC.

The gene calls are TRBV9 and TRBJ2-1, with D maybe TRBD2 (5 bases). The ends were cut back, 0 bases at V and 7 bases at J, with 17 bases in the middle. From germline, CDR1 is SGDLS and CDR2 YYNGEE. This CDR3 is 16 amino acids long. Written as DNA, the CDR3 is TGTGCCAGCAGCGTAGGAGGAGCCGGGTCGGGAAATGAGCAGTTCTTC. Residues: CASSVGGAGSGNEQFF.

In its sample, this clone was seen a few times. The rearrangement uses TRBV6-1 and TRBJ1-2; a weak D match, TRBD1 (6 bases). The CDR3 spans 12 residues. The V end was cut by 8 bases, the J end by 3 bases, with 10 bases between. Germline V gene data show CDR1 as MNHNS and CDR2 as SASEGT. The chain's CDR3 is CASRGADYGYTF. The DNA of the CDR3 is TGTGCCAGCCGGGGGGCGGACTATGGCTACACCTTC.

The V gene is TRBV10-3, the J gene TRBJ2-7, with D uncertain. CDR3 size: 13 residues. Germline CDR1 and CDR2: ENHRY and SYGVKD. V was pared by 5 bases and J by 3 bases, with 11 bases between. CDR3 amino acids: CAISPTPGYEQYF. The CDR3 DNA reads as TGTGCCATCAGTCCTACCCCCGGCTACGAGCAGTACTTC.

The rearrangement joins TRBV9 to TRBJ2-5; D uncertain. This CDR3 contains 12 residues. The V end was cut by 4 bases, the J end by 5 bases, with 9 bases between. Germline CDR1 SGDLS, CDR2 YYNGEE. The CDR3 DNA reads TGTGCCAGCAGCCCCCAGGCTGAGACCCAGTACTTC. Amino acids: CASSPQAETQYF.

The chain recombines TRBV5-1 with TRBJ2-3; 9 bases fit TRBD2. The junction had 4 bases not matched to a gene; V was cut back by 4 bases and J by 1 base. The germline V gene encodes CDR1 SGHRS and CDR2 YFSETQ. The length of the CDR3 is 15 residues. The DNA for the CDR3 is TGCGCCAGCAGCCAAAGCGGGGGGCGCACAGATACGCAGTATTTT. Protein sequence: CASSQSGGRTDTQYF.

The chain combines TRBV5-8 with TRBJ1-1; D is perhaps TRBD1 (6 bases). The CDR3 has 17 residues. CDR1 SGHTS and CDR2 YDEGEE come from the germline V gene. Trimming removed 3 bases from V and 0 bases from J, with 18 bases in between. Here the CDR3 DNA reads TGTGCCAGCAGCTCCGATAATCCGACAGGCATGAACACTGAAGCTTTCTTT. It specifies CASSSDNPTGMNTEAFF.

The rearrangement links TRBV5-1 to TRBJ2-7; perhaps TRBD2 as D (6 bases). V was trimmed by 0 bases and J by 0 bases, leaving 10 bases between them. CDR3 length: 15 amino acids. Looked up from germline, CDR1 is SGHRS and CDR2 is YFSETQ. This chain's CDR3 is CASSLGRGSSYEQYF. The CDR3 coding sequence is TGCGCCAGCAGCTTGGGGCGGGGCAGCTCCTACGAGCAGTACTTC.